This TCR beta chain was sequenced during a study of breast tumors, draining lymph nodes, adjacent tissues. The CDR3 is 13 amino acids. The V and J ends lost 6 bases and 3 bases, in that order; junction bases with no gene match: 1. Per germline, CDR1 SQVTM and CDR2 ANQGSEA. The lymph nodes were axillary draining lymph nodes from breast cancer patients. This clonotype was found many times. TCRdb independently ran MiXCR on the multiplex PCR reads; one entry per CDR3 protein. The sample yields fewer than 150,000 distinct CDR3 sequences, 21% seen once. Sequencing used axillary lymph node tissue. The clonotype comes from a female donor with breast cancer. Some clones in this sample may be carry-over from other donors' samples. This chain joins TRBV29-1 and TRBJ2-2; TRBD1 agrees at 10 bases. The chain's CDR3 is CSVDRGHTGELFF. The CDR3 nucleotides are TGCAGCGTCGACAGGGGGCACACCGGGGAGCTGTTTTTT.